These T cell receptor beta chains were read from a single sample in a study of OX40 agonist ivuxolimab in advanced cancers. Data came from immunoSEQ multiplex PCR; TCRdb stores just in-frame clones and leaves some out. The table lists approximately 80,000 clones, roughly 84% of them singletons, with less than 0.25% in the top ten. The sequenced sample was CD4+ or CD8+ T cells sorted from blood, obtained in a trial of the OX40 agonist ivuxolimab. The receptor set was obtained from an adult with an advanced solid tumor such as melanoma, head and neck, liver or kidney cancer. Each CDR3 is given with its conserved first and last residue. D genes are given only for firm matches. Size is stated for part of the rows, as once, few or many counts, or as a class when the clone is expanded.

d_gene,abundance,v_gene,j_gene,CDR3nt,CDR3aa
.,.,TRBV11-3,TRBJ2-3,TGTGCCAGCAGCTTAGGAGGGGAGGCAGGCGATACGCAGTATTTT,CASSLGGEAGDTQYF
TRBD2,.,TRBV7-2,TRBJ2-7,TGTGCCAGCAGCCAACAAGGACTAGCGGGAGGACCGCAGTACTTC,CASSQQGLAGGPQYF
.,.,TRBV28,TRBJ2-2,TGTGCCAGCAGGTCTGGGTTGGGGGAGCTGTTTTTT,CASRSGLGELFF
TRBD2,.,TRBV6-6,TRBJ2-1,TGTGCCAGCAGCTACATACTAGCGAGCTACAATGAGCAGTTCTTC,CASSYILASYNEQFF
.,few,TRBV12-5,TRBJ1-1,TGTGCTAGTGCTCATGGGGGCTATAACACTGAAGCTTTCTTT,CASAHGGYNTEAFF
.,.,TRBV5-6,TRBJ1-2,TGTGCCAGCAGCTTGGCACAGGGCCCCTATGGCTACACCTTC,CASSLAQGPYGYTF
.,.,TRBV7-2,TRBJ2-2,TGTGCCAGCAGCCGTAGTACCGGGGAGCTGTTTTTT,CASSRSTGELFF
.,.,TRBV7-2,TRBJ1-5,TGTGCCAGCAGCTACCCCGACAATCAGCCCCAGCATTTT,CASSYPDNQPQHF
.,.,TRBV7-2,TRBJ2-7,TGTGCCAGCAGCGGACCCTACGAGCAGTACTTC,CASSGPYEQYF
TRBD2,.,TRBV5-4,TRBJ2-7,TGTGCCAGCAGCTTATCTAGCGGGAGTACGAGTAGCTACGAGCAGTACTTC,CASSLSSGSTSSYEQYF
TRBD2,once,TRBV7-8,TRBJ2-3,TGTGCCAGCAGCTTAGGACTAGCGTACACAGATACGCAGTATTTT,CASSLGLAYTDTQYF
.,.,TRBV11-2,TRBJ2-5,TGTGCCAGCAGCTCCACCCCCCAGGCTCAAGAGACCCAGTACTTC,CASSSTPQAQETQYF
.,.,TRBV10-3,TRBJ1-5,TGTGCCATCAGTGAGCAGGGCTCAGATAGCAATCAGCCCCAGCATTTT,CAISEQGSDSNQPQHF
TRBD1,.,TRBV13,TRBJ2-1,TGTGCCAGCAGCTTCGGGGACAGGGTAGGTGAGCAGTTCTTC,CASSFGDRVGEQFF
TRBD1,.,TRBV28,TRBJ2-1,TGTGCCAGCAGTCGACAGGGGTTTGAGCAGTTCTTC,CASSRQGFEQFF
TRBD2,.,TRBV5-6,TRBJ2-4,TGTGCCAGCAATGGCCGGGGGGGAAACATTCAGTACTTC,CASNGRGGNIQYF
.,few,TRBV7-9,TRBJ1-1,TGTGCCAGCAGCTTAGCGCTCGGTGAAGCTTTCTTT,CASSLALGEAFF